These 29 T cell receptor beta chains came from one sample sequenced in a study of vaccination and CD4 T cells after COVID-19. These TCRs are of unknown antigen specificity. Treatment indicated: roughly nine-day PBMC culture with coronavirus spike peptide pools or control peptides (ViraFEST assay). Cultured CD4+ T-cell DNA underwent Oncomine TCR Beta short-read sequencing. TCRdb re-called the PCR reads through MiXCR, storing one row per CDR3 protein. Of about 19,000 distinct CDR3 sequences in the sample, 23% were seen once. Source material: cultured CD4+ T cells from blood. Receptors were obtained from a human donor with COVID-19.

The rearrangement links TRBV9 to TRBJ1-6; TRBD1 is a possible D gene (5 bases). The CDR3 is 12 amino acids. The V and J ends lost 4 bases and 7 bases respectively, with 6 bases between them. From germline, CDR1 is SGDLS and CDR2 YYNGEE. The CDR3 is CASSRQNSPLHF. The CDR3 region has the DNA TGTGCCAGCAGCCGACAGAATTCACCCCTCCACTTT. Looking up the rest from reference TRBV9 and TRBJ1-6 gives the full variable domain: DSGVTQTPKHLITATGQRVTLRCSPRSGDLSVYWYQQSLDQGLQFLIQYYNGEERAKGNILERFSAQQFPDLHSELNLSSLELGDSALYFCASSRQNSPLHFGNGTRLTVT.

The gene calls are TRBV6-2 or TRBV6-3 and TRBJ1-5, with a possible D match to TRBD1 (6 bases). The germline gives CDR1 MNHEY, CDR2 SVGEGT. V gave up 2 bases and J gave up 3 bases, with 14 bases separating them. CDR3 length: 16 residues. CDR3 sequence: CASSYLFGGLNQPQHF. The CDR3 DNA is TGTGCCAGCAGTTACCTTTTCGGGGGGCTCAATCAGCCCCAGCATTTT.

This chain uses TRBV7-6 with TRBJ2-2; 11 nucleotides agree with TRBD2. The CDR3 has 15 residues. With V trimmed by 3 bases and J by 4 bases, 1 base remained unmatched. From germline, CDR1 is SGHVS and CDR2 FNYEAQ. The CDR3 sequence: CASSLGTSGTGELFF. The CDR3 bases are TGTGCCAGCAGCTTGGGGACTAGCGGCACCGGGGAGCTGTTTTTT.

This clonotype has a handful of counts. V and J are TRBV5-1 and TRBJ2-6; possible D gene TRBD1, 5 bases. The CDR3 runs to 17 residues. Between the trimmed V and J ends, which lost 0 bases and 1 base, there was a span of 11 bases. CDR1 is SGHRS and CDR2 is YFSETQ in the germline V gene. This CDR3 reads CASSLGGVQSGANVLTF. CDR3 bases: TGCGCCAGCAGCTTGGGGGGCGTACAGTCTGGGGCCAACGTCCTGACTTTC.

This clonotype was seen just once. Germline and junction disagree at one end, which may indicate a read error. The CDR3 loop reads CVTSEPGQGGGEQFF. For the CDR3, the DNA is TGTGTCACCAGTGAACCGGGACAGGGAGGCGGTGAGCAGTTCTTC. The rearrangement uses TRBV24-1 and TRBJ2-1; TRBD1 matches at 9 bases. This CDR3 region has 15 residues. Germline loops: CDR1 KGHDR, CDR2 SFDVKD.

This clonotype has just a few counts. This chain joins TRBV7-9 and TRBJ2-7; D is ambiguous. V lost 8 bases and J 6 bases, leaving 5 bases between the germline ends. Germline V gene lookup returns CDR1 SEHNR and CDR2 FQNEAQ (reference sequence). This CDR3 spans 9 amino acids. The CDR3 spells CASVGEQYF. As DNA, the CDR3 is TGTGCCAGCGTGGGCGAGCAGTACTTC.

In nucleotides, the CDR3 is TGTGCCACCTCGGGCGCCAAGGGAAGCGGGGGGGCCGAAACAGATACGCAGTATTTT. It is translated as CATSGAKGSGGAETDTQYF. The genes are TRBV24-1 and TRBJ2-3, with 10 nucleotides matching TRBD2. Germline values: CDR1 KGHDR, CDR2 SFDVKD. CDR3 length: 19 residues. V was pared by 9 bases and J by 3 bases, with 20 bases of the junction left unmatched.

Only a few counts were recorded for this clonotype. The chain recombines TRBV11-2 with TRBJ1-2; D perhaps matches TRBD1 (5 bases). Trimming stripped 2 bases from V and 8 bases from J, with 15 bases between. CDR3 length equals 14 residues. CDR1 and CDR2 (germline): SGHAT, FQNNGV. CDR3 bases: TGTGCCAGCAGCTTACGCGCCCAGGGTGGCGGCTACACCTTC. Its translation is CASSLRAQGGGYTF.

The gene calls are TRBV27 and TRBJ1-2; the match to TRBD1 covers 7 bases. V was pared by 4 bases and J by 1 base, with 9 bases of the junction left unmatched. CDR3 length equals 16 residues. The germline V gene encodes CDR1 MNHEY and CDR2 SMNVEV (reference sequence). This CDR3 is CASSSRDREGNYGYTF. The CDR3 DNA is TGTGCCAGCAGTTCACGAGACAGGGAGGGTAACTATGGCTACACCTTC.

This rearrangement joins TRBV6-1 to TRBJ2-6, with 9 bases that match TRBD1. Germline values: CDR1 MNHNS, CDR2 SASEGT. J gave up 0 bases and V 7 bases, and 13 bases lay outside the gene matches. The CDR3 totals 19 residues. The CDR3 sequence: CASILRPGQGRSGANVLTF. The CDR3 DNA follows: TGTGCCAGCATTCTCAGACCGGGACAGGGTCGCTCTGGGGCCAACGTCCTGACTTTC.

V usage is TRBV5-1 and J usage is TRBJ1-2, with D uncertain. Germline assignment: CDR1 SGHRS and CDR2 YFSETQ. V was pared by 0 bases and J by 3 bases, with 12 bases between. The CDR3 consists of 15 residues. The CDR3 bases are TGCGCCAGCAGCTTGGGTGTCACCACAGACTATGGCTACACCTTC. Translated: CASSLGVTTDYGYTF.

This chain uses TRBV19 with TRBJ2-7; tentatively, D is TRBD1 or TRBD2 (5 bases each). Trimming took 6 bases from V and 3 from J, leaving 15 bases between them. The CDR3 length is 14 residues. Germline V gene data show CDR1 as LNHDA and CDR2 as SQIVND (reference sequence). CDR3 sequence: CASSPSGTDYEQYF. The CDR3 DNA reads as TGTGCCAGTAGCCCTTCCGGGACGGACTACGAGCAGTACTTC.

This clonotype occurred a few times. This rearrangement joins TRBV2 to TRBJ2-7; TRBD1 aligns across 8 bases. This CDR3 is 15 amino acids long. After removal of 0 bases from V and 2 bases from J, the junction contained 3 bases not matched to a gene. Germline V gives CDR1 SNHLY, CDR2 FYNNEI. CDR3 residues: CASSEAVQGAYEQYF. CDR3 nucleotide sequence: TGTGCCAGCAGTGAAGCGGTACAGGGGGCCTACGAGCAGTACTTC.

This clonotype was seen a few times. The chain recombines TRBV2 with TRBJ1-2; D not certain. Trimming left V 6 bases short and J 8 bases short, with 22 bases between. Germline values: CDR1 SNHLY, CDR2 FYNNEI. The CDR3 is 15 residues long. The CDR3 region is CASRAREELLGGYTF. The CDR3 nucleotides are TGTGCCAGCAGGGCCCGGGAAGAGTTATTGGGGGGCTACACCTTC. The entire variable domain, with the rest obtained from reference TRBV2 and TRBJ1-2, is as follows: EPEVTQTPSHQVTQMGQEVILRCVPISNHLYFYWYRQILGQKVEFLVSFYNNEISEKSEIFDDQFSVERPDGSNFTLKIRSTKLEDSAMYFCASRAREELLGGYTFGSGTRLTVV.

This chain joins TRBV7-2 and TRBJ1-2; possible D gene TRBD1, 5 bases. V lost 5 bases and J lost 1, with 11 bases in between. CDR1 is SGHTA, CDR2 FQGNSA, per germline. CDR3 length: 14 amino acids. The CDR3 here is CASSLGRINYGYTF. DNA of the CDR3: TGTGCCAGCAGCCTGGGACGGATTAACTATGGCTACACCTTC. Full variable domain (rest looked up from reference TRBV7-2 and TRBJ1-2): GAGVSQSPSNKVTEKGKDVELRCDPISGHTALYWYRQSLGQGLEFLIYFQGNSAPDKSGLPSDRFSAERTGGSVSTLTIQRTQQEDSAVYLCASSLGRINYGYTFGSGTRLTVV.

Regarding this clonotype: One end of the junction fails to match germline, which may point to a read error. The DNA for the CDR3 is TGTGCCAGCAGCAAAGAGACAGGACGGAACACTGAAGCTTTCTTT. Protein: CASSKETGRNTEAFF. The rearrangement joins TRBV3-1 to TRBJ1-1, with a tentative D call TRBD1 (6 bases). Germline lookup yields CDR1 LGHDT and CDR2 YNNKEL (reference sequence). The CDR3 loop spans 15 amino acids.

This clonotype has more than one count but fewer than ten. The rearrangement joins TRBV6-5 to TRBJ2-1; possible D gene TRBD2, 7 bases. The CDR3 spans 15 residues. The germline CDR1 and CDR2 sequences are MNHEY and SVGAGI. The ends were cut back, 3 bases at V and 2 bases at J, with 11 bases in the middle. In DNA, the CDR3 is TGTGCCAGCAGTTATCCGGGGGGCCCCTACAATGAGCAGTTCTTC. Encoded protein: CASSYPGGPYNEQFF.

This clonotype showed up just a few times. This chain connects TRBV5-6 to TRBJ2-4; 7 bases are a match to TRBD1. The germline V gene has CDR1 SGHDT and CDR2 YYEEEE. The CDR3 is 15 amino acids. V was pared by 1 base and J by 3 bases, with 4 bases of the junction left unmatched. The CDR3 loop reads CASSLRTGYKNIQYF. The DNA for the CDR3 is TGTGCCAGCAGCTTGCGGACAGGCTACAAAAACATTCAGTACTTC.

The rearrangement joins TRBV28 to TRBJ2-5; perhaps TRBD2 as D (6 bases). Deletions cut 8 bases from V and 5 bases from J, with 12 bases between. CDR1 is MDHEN, CDR2 SYDVKM, per germline. CDR3 size: 12 residues. The CDR3 DNA sequence: TGTGCCAGCGGCCCGGGGGAGGAGACCCAGTACTTC. This gives the protein CASGPGEETQYF.

The rearrangement joins TRBV6-5 to TRBJ2-4; TRBD2 matches at 9 bases. CDR3 length: 20 residues. Germline V lookup: CDR1 MNHEY, CDR2 SVGAGI. Trimming removed 2 bases from V and 1 base from J; junction bases left unmatched: 15. The CDR3 loop reads CASSYPKGRGGSLAKNIQYF. In DNA form, the CDR3 reads TGTGCCAGCAGTTACCCTAAGGGGCGGGGGGGATCTCTGGCCAAAAACATTCAGTACTTC.

This clonotype is labeled medium-sized. The V and J genes are TRBV19 and TRBJ1-5, with unresolved D. Germline lookup yields CDR1 LNHDA and CDR2 SQIVND (reference sequence). The CDR3 covers 13 residues. Trimming cost V 1 base and J 6 bases, with 7 bases left between them. The CDR3 is CASSIVGIQPQHF. The CDR3 DNA reads as TGTGCCAGTAGTATAGTCGGGATTCAGCCCCAGCATTTT.

This clonotype was observed a handful of times. This chain joins TRBV21-1 and TRBJ1-3; TRBD1, the D gene given by the table, was not confirmed from the DNA. TRBV21-1 is given as a pseudogene. The CDR3 runs 18 residues. CDR3 protein: CASSKTSGPRSSGNTIYF. CDR3 nucleotides: TGTGCCAGCAGCAAGACCTCGGGACCACGCAGCTCTGGAAACACCATATATTTT.

This clonotype was detected a few times. V usage is TRBV11-2 and J usage is TRBJ1-2; unclear D gene. CDR1 is SGHAT and CDR2 is FQNNGV in the germline V gene. The CDR3 length is 15 residues. V lost 5 bases, J lost 0 bases, and 13 bases lay in between. CDR3 sequence (DNA): TGTGCCAGCAGCGCCCGCATAAATTCTAACTATGGCTACACCTTC. It specifies CASSARINSNYGYTF.

This chain links TRBV10-3 with TRBJ2-3; 8 bases align to TRBD2. The CDR3 runs 11 residues. J was trimmed by 6 bases and V by 10 bases; bases with no gene match: 3. Germline V gene sequence: CDR1 ENHRY, CDR2 SYGVKD. The CDR3 nucleotides are TGTGCCACCGAGCGGGGGGATACGCAGTATTTT. Its protein product is CATERGDTQYF.

This clonotype was counted a few times. Its ends do not fully match the called genes, so a read error is possible. The V call is TRBV11-1, the J call TRBJ2-7; D not certain. The CDR3 is 15 residues long. CDR1 and CDR2 from the germline V gene are SGHAT and FQDESV (reference sequence). CDR3 protein: CASSQARLHIYEQYF. The CDR3 DNA reads TGCGCCAGCAGCCAAGCCCGCCTACATATCTACGAGCAGTACTTC.

This clonotype was recorded a few times. The chain uses TRBV6-5 and TRBJ1-3, with no clear D. The CDR3 is 14 residues long. CDR1 MNHEY and CDR2 SVGAGI come from the germline V gene. The V and J ends lost 4 bases and 0 bases respectively, with 7 bases between them. This chain's CDR3 is CASSSRFSGNTIYF. The CDR3 bases are TGTGCCAGCAGTTCCAGATTCTCTGGAAACACCATATATTTT.

This clonotype was observed a handful of times. J is TRBJ2-5 and V is TRBV20-1; 8 nucleotides agree with TRBD1. The V gene's germline CDR1 is DFQATT and CDR2 SNEGSKA (reference sequence). The CDR3 has 13 residues. The V segment lost 6 bases and the J segment 5 bases; nucleotides outside the gene matches: 8. The CDR3: CSARTGPSETQYF. The CDR3 nucleotides read TGCAGTGCAAGGACAGGGCCCTCGGAGACCCAGTACTTC.

The rearrangement joins TRBV2 to TRBJ2-3; perhaps TRBD2 as D (6 bases). The CDR3 is made up of 16 amino acids. The germline V gene encodes CDR1 SNHLY and CDR2 FYNNEI. V was shortened by 6 bases and J by 0 bases, with 16 bases between the two germline ends. CDR3 sequence (DNA): TGTGCCAGCAGCAGGCGTGGGACTTCTAGCACAGATACGCAGTATTTT. This encodes CASSRRGTSSTDTQYF.

Relative to its sample, this clonotype is medium-sized. This sequence joins TRBV20-1 and TRBJ1-2, with no clear D. The V end lost 0 bases, the J end lost 4 bases, and 15 bases lay between the germline ends. Germline CDR1 reads DFQATT; CDR2 reads SNEGSKA (reference sequence). The CDR3 loop spans 15 amino acids. The CDR3 coding sequence is TGCAGTGCTAGAGATTTACATCAAGACCTCTATGGCTACACCTTC. Amino acid sequence: CSARDLHQDLYGYTF.